This is a list of T cell receptor beta chains from one sample in a study of memory B cells and T cells in multiple sclerosis. No antigen has been identified for these receptors. The method was immunoSEQ multiplex PCR; TCRdb's version includes in-frame clones alone and lacks a portion of them. The table shows about 45,000 clones, with around 79% occurring only once. Sequences were obtained from PBMCs from blood kept in culture. The receptors here all came from a human donor with multiple sclerosis. Both conserved end residues are part of each CDR3. The order of the fields is D gene, V gene, CDR3 length, clone size, J gene, CDR3 protein, CDR3 DNA. A D gene is named only where the DNA matches it firmly. Rows give clone size only sometimes, using once, few, many, or a class for an expanded clone.

>.|TRBV4-1|14|.|TRBJ2-7
CASSLAAGNYEQYF
TGCGCCAGCAGCCTAGCGGCGGGTAATTACGAGCAGTACTTC
>.|TRBV5-1|16|.|TRBJ2-2
CASSGTGSANTGELFF
TGCGCCAGCAGCGGAACAGGGTCAGCGAACACCGGGGAGCTGTTTTTT
>.|TRBV7-6|16|once|TRBJ1-4
CASSLDSPATNEKLFF
TGTGCCAGCAGCTTAGACTCACCTGCAACTAATGAAAAACTGTTTTTT
>TRBD1|TRBV4-1|16|.|TRBJ1-2
CASSQVQQGNFDGYTF
TGCGCCAGCAGCCAGGTGCAACAGGGGAATTTCGATGGCTACACCTTC
>.|TRBV9|15|.|TRBJ1-6
CASSVGGSENSPLHF
TGTGCCAGCAGCGTAGGTGGCTCAGAGAATTCACCCCTCCACTTT
>.|TRBV13|13|.|TRBJ1-4
CASSQRPGVRLFF
TGTGCCAGCAGCCAACGGCCGGGGGTAAGGCTGTTTTTT
>.|TRBV5-1|13|.|TRBJ2-3
CATSGGSTDTQYF
TGCGCCACCTCCGGGGGATCCACAGATACGCAGTATTTT
>.|TRBV30|12|.|TRBJ1-2
CAWSVRVDGYTF
TGTGCCTGGAGTGTACGAGTCGATGGCTACACCTTC
>.|TRBV7-9|12|.|TRBJ2-5
CASSFPSTEQYF
TGTGCCAGCAGCTTCCCGTCTACGGAGCAGTACTTC
>.|TRBV7-9|13|.|TRBJ2-1
CASSLGGANEQFF
TGTGCCAGCAGCTTAGGGGGGGCGAATGAGCAGTTCTTC
>TRBD2|TRBV7-2|15|.|TRBJ2-1
CASSLAGGVYNEQFF
TGTGCCAGCAGCTTAGCGGGGGGGGTCTACAATGAGCAGTTCTTC
>.|TRBV30|12|.|TRBJ2-7
CAWSEQDYEQYF
TGTGCCTGGAGTGAACAGGACTACGAGCAGTACTTC
>.|TRBV18|14|.|TRBJ2-3
CASSTGAVVATQYF
TGTGCCAGCTCAACGGGGGCGGTGGTGGCTACGCAGTATTTT
>.|TRBV7-3|14|.|TRBJ2-2
CASSLEGNTGELFF
TGTGCCAGCAGCTTGGAGGGGAACACCGGGGAGCTGTTTTTT
>.|TRBV9|14|.|TRBJ1-1
CASSVGGMNTEAFF
TGTGCCAGCAGCGTAGGTGGTATGAACACTGAAGCTTTCTTT
>TRBD1|TRBV4-1|17|.|TRBJ1-2
CASSQGPLTDREEGYTF
TGCGCCAGCAGCCAAGGACCCCTCACGGACAGGGAGGAAGGCTACACCTTC
>.|TRBV7-2|14|.|TRBJ2-3
CASSFQGGGDTQYF
TGTGCCAGCAGCTTCCAGGGAGGAGGAGATACGCAGTATTTT